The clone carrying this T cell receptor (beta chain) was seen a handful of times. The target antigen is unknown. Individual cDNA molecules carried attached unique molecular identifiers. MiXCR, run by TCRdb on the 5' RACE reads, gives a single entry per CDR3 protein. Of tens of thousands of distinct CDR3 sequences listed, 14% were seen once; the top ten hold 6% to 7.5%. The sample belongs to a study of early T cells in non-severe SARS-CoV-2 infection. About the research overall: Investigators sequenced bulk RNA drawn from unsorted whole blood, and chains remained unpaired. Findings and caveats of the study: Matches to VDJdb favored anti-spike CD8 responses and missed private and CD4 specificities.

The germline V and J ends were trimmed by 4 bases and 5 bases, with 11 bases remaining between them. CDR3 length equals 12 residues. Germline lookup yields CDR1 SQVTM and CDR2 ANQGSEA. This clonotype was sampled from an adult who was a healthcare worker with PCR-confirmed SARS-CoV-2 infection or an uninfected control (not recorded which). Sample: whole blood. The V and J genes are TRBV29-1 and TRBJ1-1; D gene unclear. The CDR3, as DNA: TGCAGCGTTGGGTTTGATGGGACTGAAGCTTTCTTT. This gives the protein CSVGFDGTEAFF.